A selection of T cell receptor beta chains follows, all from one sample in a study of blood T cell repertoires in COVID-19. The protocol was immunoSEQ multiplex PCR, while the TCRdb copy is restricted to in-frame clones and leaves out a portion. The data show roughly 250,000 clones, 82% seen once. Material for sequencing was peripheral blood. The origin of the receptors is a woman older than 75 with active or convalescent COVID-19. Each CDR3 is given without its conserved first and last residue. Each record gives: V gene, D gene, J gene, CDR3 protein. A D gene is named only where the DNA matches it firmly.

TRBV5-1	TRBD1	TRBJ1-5	ASSLGQGASNQPQH
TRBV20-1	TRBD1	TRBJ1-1	SARGDREAF
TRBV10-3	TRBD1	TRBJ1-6	AISEIKTGGSPLH
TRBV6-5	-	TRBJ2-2	ASWETTGTGELF
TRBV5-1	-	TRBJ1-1	ASSLSSSGINTEAF
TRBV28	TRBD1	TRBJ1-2	ASSPGDSYGYT
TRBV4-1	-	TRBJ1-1	ASSPQGNTEAF
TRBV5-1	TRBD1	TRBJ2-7	ASSPRQGTSYEQY
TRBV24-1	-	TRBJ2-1	ATSDSGLSANEQF
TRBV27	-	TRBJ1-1	ASSIGQRNTEAF
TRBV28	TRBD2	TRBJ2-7	ASSLPSGRVFEQY
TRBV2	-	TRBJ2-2	ASSEKQGGNTGELF
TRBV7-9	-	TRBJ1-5	ASSLIGDSNQPQH
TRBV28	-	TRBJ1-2	ASSLNGEDGYT
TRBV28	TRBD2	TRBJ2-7	ASSKLGLAGGQEQY
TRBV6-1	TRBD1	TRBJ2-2	ASSEGQGRYPGELF
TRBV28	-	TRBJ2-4	ASTSVNIQY
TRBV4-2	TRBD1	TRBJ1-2	ASSQEHRGSYGYT
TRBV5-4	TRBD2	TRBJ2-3	ASSLAGGFSDTQY
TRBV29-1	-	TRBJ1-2	SVVRPGEYGYT
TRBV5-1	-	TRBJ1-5	ASSGGRPQH
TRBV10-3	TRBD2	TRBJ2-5	AISAGGAGVQETQY
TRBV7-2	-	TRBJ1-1	ASSRGGASTEAF
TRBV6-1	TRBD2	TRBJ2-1	ASSEGWASGGAVNEQF
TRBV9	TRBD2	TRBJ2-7	ASSAGLAGGEQY
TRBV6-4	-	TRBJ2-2	ASSDRGRSGELF
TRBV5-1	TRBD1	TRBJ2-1	ASSLGGQHPYNEQF
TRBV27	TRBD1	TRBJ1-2	ASRGQGHLYGYGYT
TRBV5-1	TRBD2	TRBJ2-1	ASSLAQGGRQF
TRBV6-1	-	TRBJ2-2	ASSEAGRTGELF
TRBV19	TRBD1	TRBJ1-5	ASSLGGPGTGGDQPQH
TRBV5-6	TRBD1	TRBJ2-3	ASRRQGSTDTQY
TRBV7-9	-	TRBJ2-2	ASRDARVGNTGELF
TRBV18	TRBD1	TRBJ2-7	ASSLTGYEQY
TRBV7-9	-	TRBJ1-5	ASSLINGPVGENDQPQH
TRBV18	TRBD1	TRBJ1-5	ASSPMTGVQGQPQH
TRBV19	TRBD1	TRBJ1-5	ASSPRGPEDNQPQH
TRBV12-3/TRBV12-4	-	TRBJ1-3	ASSFRGGNTIY
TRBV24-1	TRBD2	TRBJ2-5	ATSLGLAGGQETQY
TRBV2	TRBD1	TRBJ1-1	ASSATGGRTEAF
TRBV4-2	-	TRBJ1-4	ASSSGQGGEKLF
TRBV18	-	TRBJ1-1	ASSPPGRGAF
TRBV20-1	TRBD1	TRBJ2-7	SASRRDRGYEQY
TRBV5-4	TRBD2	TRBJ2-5	ASSFVAGGQETQY
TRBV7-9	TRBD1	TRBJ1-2	ASSRQGNYGYT
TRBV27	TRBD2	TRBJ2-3	ASTRTSGFTDTQY
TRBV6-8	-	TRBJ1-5	ASRQVNNQPQH
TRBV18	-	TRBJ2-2	ASSPQQGVNSGELF
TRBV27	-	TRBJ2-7	ASSLSRDYEQY
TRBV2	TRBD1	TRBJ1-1	ASSSQLRTGGTEAF
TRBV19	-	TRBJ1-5	ASSSRTDYSNQPQH
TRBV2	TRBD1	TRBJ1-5	ASMFQGANQPQH
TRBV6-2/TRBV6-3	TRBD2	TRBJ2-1	ASSYSRRGEIYNEQF